One T cell receptor (beta chain) is described in this entry. Clones were read by immunoSEQ multiplex PCR, and TCRdb kept only the in-frame ones, dropping some. This sample yields about 67,000 clones, of which over 75% are seen a single time; about 2.2% belongs to the top ten. This sample was included in a study of control samples from healthy donors and cancer patients. Germline V gene data show CDR1 as SGHVS and CDR2 as FQNEAQ. Trimming took 1 base from V and 5 from J, leaving 12 bases between them. This CDR3 contains 15 residues. This clonotype was obtained from a woman between 45 and 65 years old with head and neck cancer. The sequencing sample was made of PBMCs. J is TRBJ1-5 and V is TRBV7-8; D is perhaps TRBD1 (5 bases). The CDR3 reads CASSLEGLLHQPQHF. CDR3 nucleotides: TGTGCCAGCAGCTTAGAGGGACTTCTCCATCAGCCCCAGCATTTT.